One and the same sample provided the 26 T cell receptor beta chains below, sequenced in a study of cytomegalovirus exposure and HLA in healthy donors. PCR involved 60 Vbeta and 13 Jbeta primers. Here immunoSEQ multiplex PCR was the method, and the copy in TCRdb shows in-frame clones only, minus some. The table lists 25,000 to 40,000 clones. Sequencing was performed on PBMCs. The receptors were sampled from a female donor in good health and CMV-seronegative.

This chain uses TRBV10-3 with TRBJ2-1; D call uncertain. Germline CDR1 ENHRY, CDR2 SYGVKD. The CDR3 consists of 12 residues. The V gene lost 3 bases and the J gene lost 5 bases, with 5 bases spanning the gap. The CDR3 DNA follows: TGTGCCATCAGTGATACAGACAATGAGCAGTTCTTC. It translates to CAISDTDNEQFF.

V usage is TRBV5-1 and J usage is TRBJ1-1; no definite D call. Trimming took 4 bases from V and 1 from J, leaving 8 bases between them. The length of the CDR3 is 13 residues. Looked up from germline, CDR1 is SGHRS and CDR2 is YFSETQ. The CDR3 region has the DNA TGCGCCAGCAGCCAAACACAGAACACTGAAGCTTTCTTT. Amino acid sequence: CASSQTQNTEAFF. Together with reference TRBV5-1 and TRBJ1-1, the CDR3 gives the full variable domain: KAGVTQTPRYLIKTRGQQVTLSCSPISGHRSVSWYQQTPGQGLQFLFEYFSETQRNKGNFPGRFSGRQFSNSRSEMNVSTLELGDSALYLCASSQTQNTEAFFGQGTRLTVV.

DNA for the CDR3: TGTGCCAGCAGCCTCGACAGGGCCTCGAACACTGAAGCTTTCTTT. The encoded protein is CASSLDRASNTEAFF. J is TRBJ1-1 and V is TRBV7-9, with TRBD1 matching over 7 bases. CDR1 and CDR2 from the germline V gene are SEHNR and FQNEAQ (reference sequence). This CDR3 contains 15 residues. J was trimmed by 1 base and V by 5 bases; bases with no gene match: 7.

CDR3 amino acids: CASSSPSTDTQYF. The CDR3 coding sequence is TGCGCCAGCAGCTCCCCTAGCACAGATACGCAGTATTTT. The genes are TRBV5-1 and TRBJ2-3; D unclear. Trimming shortened V by 3 bases and J by 0 bases, and 5 bases separated the two germline ends. CDR1 and CDR2 from the germline V gene are SGHRS and YFSETQ. The CDR3 spans 13 residues. Supplemented by reference TRBV5-1 and TRBJ2-3, the full variable domain reads KAGVTQTPRYLIKTRGQQVTLSCSPISGHRSVSWYQQTPGQGLQFLFEYFSETQRNKGNFPGRFSGRQFSNSRSEMNVSTLELGDSALYLCASSSPSTDTQYFGPGTRLTVL.

The chain employs TRBV5-1 and TRBJ1-6, with D possibly TRBD1 on 5 matching bases. V lost 4 bases to trimming and J lost 7 bases, with 18 bases between them. The V gene's germline CDR1 is SGHRS and CDR2 YFSETQ. CDR3 length: 16 residues. The CDR3 coding sequence is TGCGCCAGCAGCCCCCGCGCCGGGGGATTAAATTCACCCCTCCACTTT. It codes for CASSPRAGGLNSPLHF.

This chain uses TRBV13 with TRBJ2-7; D perhaps matches TRBD2 (5 bases). Germline assignment: CDR1 PRHDT and CDR2 FYEKMQ (reference sequence). CDR3 size: 14 residues. Between the trimmed V and J ends, which lost 5 bases and 4 bases, there was a span of 15 bases. CDR3 nucleotides: TGTGCCAGCAGCCCAAAGCAAGCGGCTTACGAGCAGTACTTC. Its translation: CASSPKQAAYEQYF.

This chain links TRBV6-6 with TRBJ2-7, with D unclear. Germline CDR1 reads MNHNY; CDR2 reads SVGAGI (reference sequence). Trimming cost V 2 bases and J 0 bases, with 11 bases left between them. The CDR3 totals 15 residues. The CDR3 region has the DNA TGTGCCAGCAGTTACCTCGGTTTAAGCTCCTACGAGCAGTACTTC. Its protein is CASSYLGLSSYEQYF.

This chain connects TRBV7-2 to TRBJ2-3; D is perhaps TRBD2 (6 bases). Germline V lookup: CDR1 SGHTA, CDR2 FQGNSA. The V end was cut by 4 bases, the J end by 4 bases, with 6 bases between. CDR3 length equals 12 residues. CDR3 DNA sequence: TGTGCCAGCAGCTCGGGGGCAGATACGCAGTATTTT. It translates to CASSSGADTQYF.

Comment on this clone: A read error may produce the germline difference seen at one junction end. The chain employs TRBV7-7 and TRBJ2-2, with TRBD2 matching 12 bases. The V gene's germline CDR1 is SSHAT and CDR2 FNYEAQ (reference sequence). This CDR3 contains 16 residues. The CDR3 loop is CASSPLAGGRTGELFF. DNA of the CDR3: TGTGCTAGCAGCCCCCTAGCGGGGGGGCGGACCGGGGAGCTGTTTTTT.

This chain connects TRBV18 to TRBJ1-6; possible D gene TRBD1, 6 bases. The ends were cut back, 6 bases at V and 6 bases at J, with 15 bases in the middle. The CDR3 is made up of 15 amino acids. The germline gives CDR1 KGHSH, CDR2 LQKENI. For the CDR3, the DNA is TGTGCCAGCTCGAGCTTGGACAGAGGTAATTCACCCCTCCACTTT. Its translation is CASSSLDRGNSPLHF.

A note on this clone: The same CDR3 can be traced to other DNA sequences in this sample. The chain carries TRBV19 and TRBJ1-1; perhaps TRBD1 as D (6 bases). CDR3 length: 15 residues. Trimming removed 4 bases at V and 0 bases at J, with 12 bases between. Germline lookup yields CDR1 LNHDA and CDR2 SQIVND (reference sequence). The CDR3 DNA reads as TGTGCCAGTAGTAGTCTTGGACAGATGAACACTGAAGCTTTCTTT. Amino acids: CASSSLGQMNTEAFF.

The rearrangement joins TRBV27 to TRBJ1-5; 9 bases align to TRBD1. The V segment lost 5 bases and the J segment 3 bases; nucleotides outside the gene matches: 5. The CDR3 contains 15 residues. Germline CDR1 and CDR2: MNHEY and SMNVEV (reference sequence). CDR3 residues: CASSRGQGYNQPQHF. DNA for the CDR3: TGTGCCAGCAGTCGTGGACAGGGGTACAATCAGCCCCAGCATTTT.

The gene calls are TRBV28 and TRBJ2-1; TRBD2 matches at 9 bases. Trimming at V came to 2 bases and at J to 8 bases, leaving 7 bases not matched to a gene. This CDR3 is built from 15 residues. Germline V gives CDR1 MDHEN, CDR2 SYDVKM. DNA for the CDR3: TGTGCCAGCAGTTTAATAGCGGGGGACGAGGATGAGCAGTTCTTC. Translated: CASSLIAGDEDEQFF.

The chain combines TRBV7-9 with TRBJ2-7; D remains ambiguous. CDR3 length equals 14 residues. Germline CDR1 reads SEHNR; CDR2 reads FQNEAQ (reference sequence). V was shortened by 2 bases and J by 3 bases, with 11 bases between the two germline ends. Written as DNA, the CDR3 is TGTGCCAGCAGCTTAAGATACAGTCTCTACGAGCAGTACTTC. Its translation: CASSLRYSLYEQYF.

The J gene is TRBJ2-7, the V gene TRBV2; 7 bases match TRBD2. The germline gives CDR1 SNHLY, CDR2 FYNNEI. V lost 8 bases to trimming and J lost 0 bases; unmatched junction nucleotides: 1. The CDR3 runs to 12 residues. CDR3 nucleotide sequence: TGTGCCAGCGGGGGGGGCTCCTACGAGCAGTACTTC. Translation: CASGGGSYEQYF.

V gene TRBV6-5 combines with J gene TRBJ2-1; 10 bases line up with TRBD2. Germline CDR1 and CDR2: MNHEY and SVGAGI. The J segment lost 4 bases and the V segment lost 5 bases, leaving 5 bases of the junction unmatched. The CDR3 sequence is 15 residues long. The CDR3 DNA reads TGTGCCAGCAGTCGTGAACTAGCGGGATACAATGAGCAGTTCTTC. This translates into CASSRELAGYNEQFF.

The CDR3 region has the DNA TGTGCCAGCAGCCACAGACTAGCGCTTAGCACAGATACGCAGTATTTT. Translating it yields CASSHRLALSTDTQYF. The genes are TRBV7-9 and TRBJ2-3, with 8 bases fitting TRBD2. The germline gives CDR1 SEHNR, CDR2 FQNEAQ (reference sequence). After removal of 5 bases from V and 0 bases from J, the junction contained 7 bases not matched to a gene. The CDR3 covers 16 residues.

The rearrangement uses TRBV18 and TRBJ1-1; 7 bases are a match to TRBD1. J lost 2 bases, V lost 6 bases, and 6 bases had no gene match. Looked up from germline, CDR1 is KGHSH and CDR2 is LQKENI. The CDR3 is 14 amino acids. Here the CDR3 DNA reads TGTGCCAGCTCCGGGACAGATGTTAACACTGAAGCTTTCTTT. Protein: CASSGTDVNTEAFF.

The chain joins TRBV15 to TRBJ1-2, with TRBD1 identical over 7 bases. CDR1 LNHNV and CDR2 YYDKDF come from the germline V gene (reference sequence). Trimming took 4 bases from V and 8 from J; bases not matched to a gene: 16. CDR3 length: 16 amino acids. CDR3 in DNA: TGTGCCACCAGCACCCAGAGGGGCAGGGGGTTAGGCGGCTACACCTTC. This encodes CATSTQRGRGLGGYTF.

In nucleotides, the CDR3 is TGTGCCAGCAGCTTATTTGACAACGAGCAGTACTTC. Translating gives CASSLFDNEQYF. The chain links TRBV7-6 to TRBJ2-5; unclear D gene. The DNA end favors TRBJ2-7, so the J call may be wrong. Germline CDR1 SGHVS, CDR2 FNYEAQ. This CDR3 is 12 amino acids long.

The V call is TRBV4-3, the J call TRBJ2-7; 10 bases align to TRBD2. CDR1 and CDR2 from the germline V gene are LGHNA and YSLEER. The CDR3 is 19 residues long. V was clipped by 1 base and J by 2 bases; unmatched bases: 14. Here the CDR3 DNA reads TGCGCCAGCAGCCAAGGTCTAGCGGGGGCGCCGGCAGGGACCTACGAGCAGTACTTC. Amino acid sequence: CASSQGLAGAPAGTYEQYF.

The V and J genes are TRBV5-4 and TRBJ1-1, with D possibly being TRBD1 (5 bases). V was trimmed by 2 bases and J by 5 bases, leaving 13 bases between them. In germline, CDR1 is SGHNT, CDR2 YYREEE (reference sequence). This CDR3 is built from 14 residues. CDR3: CASSFGGRRTEAFF. The CDR3 region has the DNA TGTGCCAGCAGCTTCGGGGGAAGGAGAACTGAAGCTTTCTTT.

The V gene is TRBV28, the J gene TRBJ2-7, with 8 positions matching TRBD2. J lost 6 bases, V lost 2 bases, and 6 bases had no gene match. The CDR3 covers 14 residues. Germline assignment: CDR1 MDHEN and CDR2 SYDVKM. The CDR3 sequence is CASSLVGLAGEQYF. The DNA of the CDR3 is TGTGCCAGCAGTTTAGTTGGGCTAGCGGGCGAGCAGTACTTC.

This sequence joins TRBV5-4 and TRBJ2-5; D is possibly TRBD2 (6 bases). Germline V gene data show CDR1 as SGHNT and CDR2 as YYREEE (reference sequence). V lost 4 bases and J 7 bases, leaving 14 bases between the germline ends. The CDR3 loop spans 13 amino acids. CDR3 loop: CASSSGQGGTQYF. As DNA, the CDR3 is TGTGCCAGCAGCAGCGGGCAGGGCGGGACCCAGTACTTC.

This chain connects TRBV6-6 to TRBJ2-3; TRBD2 matches at 10 bases. V was clipped by 5 bases and J by 5 bases; unmatched bases: 10. CDR3 size: 16 residues. Germline assignment: CDR1 MNHNY and CDR2 SVGAGI (reference sequence). This CDR3 reads CASSIERGGGIDTQYF. In DNA form, the CDR3 reads TGTGCCAGCAGTATTGAGCGGGGGGGCGGGATAGATACGCAGTATTTT.

The chain employs TRBV5-1 and TRBJ2-6; D ambiguous. Trimming took 0 bases from V and 0 from J, leaving 4 bases between them. Germline V gene sequence: CDR1 SGHRS, CDR2 YFSETQ. The CDR3 covers 15 residues. In nucleotides, the CDR3 is TGCGCCAGCAGCTTGGTTCTCTCTGGGGCCAACGTCCTGACTTTC. This translates into CASSLVLSGANVLTF.